This T cell receptor beta chain was identified in a study of T cells after yellow fever vaccination. In the study overall: Preparing low-cell-number fractions relied on SMART-Seq v4 Ultra Low Input. Study outcomes and limitations: Though it reached lower strength, the secondary response hit its peak faster, day 5 versus 15. The appearance of a small share of clonotypes in both CD4 and CD8 compartments was observed.

This clonotype has a handful of counts. Antigen specificity is unknown. Germline V gene sequence: CDR1 MNHNY, CDR2 SVGAGI (reference sequence). The ends were cut back, 7 bases at V and 5 bases at J, with 24 bases in the middle. There are 17 residues in the CDR3. TCR cDNA, made by 5'RACE template switching, carried an added universal primer site and UMIs. One entry per CDR3 protein, called by TCRdb with MiXCR from the 5' RACE reads. The sample lists 200,000 to 300,000 distinct CDR3 sequences; about 3.7% were seen once. This chain connects TRBV6-6 to TRBJ1-5; a possible D gene is TRBD1 (6 bases). The sequencing here drew on PBMCs, taken 15 days after the yellow fever booster vaccination. This clonotype was obtained from a man younger than 30 who received the YFV17D yellow fever vaccine. The CDR3 DNA reads TGTGCCAGCATCCTTAGGGGGGCTGACGGGAAGGATCAGCCCCAGCATTTT. Its protein is CASILRGADGKDQPQHF.